The T cell receptor beta chain described here comes from a study of shared clonotypes between healthy human individuals. Overall study context: Each donor had three CD4 naive, three CD4 memory, two CD8 naive and one CD8 memory plate. General study points: Between a few donors, naive CD4 clonotypes were shared at a level of around 5.1%.

The method was immunoSEQ multiplex PCR; TCRdb's version includes in-frame clones alone and lacks a portion of them. The table shows over 95,000 clones, with 68% occurring only once. The CD8 memory sample joined CD45RO+ cells and CCR7-negative CD45RA+ cells. The CDR3 sequence is 15 residues long. Between the trimmed V and J ends, which lost 1 base and 2 bases, there was a span of 12 bases. Germline V gene lookup returns CDR1 MNHEY and CDR2 SMNVEV (reference sequence). A note on this clone: Its cognate antigen is unknown.

The receptor was isolated from a woman in her 30s in good health. This chain connects TRBV27 to TRBJ2-7; maybe TRBD2 (5 bases). Sequencing was done on a sample of memory CD8+ T cells sorted from blood. Subset reported: CD45RO+ cells pooled with CCR7-negative TemRA cells. The CDR3 reads CASSLYWGEPYEQYF. CDR3 bases: TGTGCCAGCAGTTTATATTGGGGAGAGCCCTACGAGCAGTACTTC.